A single sample gave rise to the 15 T cell receptor beta chains below, sequenced in a study of shared clonotypes between healthy human individuals. The data were produced by immunoSEQ multiplex PCR, yet TCRdb's version contains in-frame clones alone and is incomplete. The sample gives roughly 500,000 clones, roughly 80% of which show up once; about 12% is in the top ten. The source material was PBMCs. These receptor sequences come from a woman between 40 and 50 years old in good health. Some clones in this sample may be carry-over from other donors' samples.

CDR3 sequence: CASTLSGRRNEQFF. CDR3 nucleotide sequence: TGTGCCAGCACTCTCAGCGGGAGAAGGAATGAGCAGTTCTTC. The V and J genes are TRBV6-5 and TRBJ2-1, with 8 bases matching TRBD2. Trimming took 7 bases from V and 7 from J; bases not matched to a gene: 9. The CDR3 has 14 amino acids. The germline V gene has CDR1 MNHEY and CDR2 SVGAGI.

The rearrangement uses TRBV7-9 and TRBJ1-3; D may be TRBD1 (6 bases). Germline V gene lookup returns CDR1 SEHNR and CDR2 FQNEAQ (reference sequence). Deletions cut 5 bases from V and 2 bases from J, with 19 bases between. The length of the CDR3 is 17 residues. CDR3 nucleotides: TGTGCCAGCAGCCCTAAGGGGCAGGGGAGCACTGGAAACACCATATATTTT. Translation gives CASSPKGQGSTGNTIYF.

This clone came up once. V usage is TRBV29-1 and J usage is TRBJ2-5; TRBD2 matches 10 bases. CDR3 size: 15 residues. CDR1 is SQVTM, CDR2 ANQGSEA, per germline. After removal of 4 bases from V and 1 base from J, the junction contained 6 bases not matched to a gene. This chain's CDR3 is CSVGGTSESQETQYF. The CDR3 DNA reads as TGCAGCGTTGGGGGGACTAGCGAGTCCCAAGAGACCCAGTACTTC. Based on the CDR3 plus reference TRBV29-1 and TRBJ2-5, the full variable domain is SAVISQKPSRDICQRGTSLTIQCQVDSQVTMMFWYRQQPGQSLTLIATANQGSEATYESGFVIDKFPISRPNLTFSTLTVSNMSPEDSSIYLCSVGGTSESQETQYFGPGTRLLVL.

The chain joins TRBV11-2 to TRBJ1-6; TRBD1 matches 7 bases. This CDR3 region has 17 residues. CDR1 and CDR2 (germline): SGHAT, FQNNGV. V was clipped by 5 bases and J by 7 bases; unmatched bases: 14. CDR3 protein: CASSPTTGPTLNSPLHF. CDR3 coding DNA: TGTGCCAGCAGCCCGACGACAGGGCCGACCCTAAATTCACCCCTCCACTTT.

The chain links TRBV21-1 to TRBJ2-2; the table's TRBD1 call for D was not verified on the DNA. TRBV21-1 is annotated as a pseudogene. The CDR3 spans 19 residues. Here the CDR3 DNA reads TGTGCCAGCAGCAAAGGGGGACAGGGTTGTTATCTGGGCACCGGGGAGCTGTTTTTT. As protein: CASSKGGQGCYLGTGELFF.

The chain couples TRBV6-5 to TRBJ1-1; perhaps TRBD1 as D (5 bases). Deletions cut 6 bases from V and 1 base from J, with 15 bases between. The CDR3 totals 15 residues. CDR1 and CDR2 from the germline V gene are MNHEY and SVGAGI. DNA of the CDR3: TGTGCCAGCAGCTCATCTCGGGGCTGGAACACTGAAGCTTTCTTT. Residues: CASSSSRGWNTEAFF.

This clone was seen a single time. This chain joins TRBV28 and TRBJ1-5, with TRBD1 matching over 8 bases. The germline gives CDR1 MDHEN, CDR2 SYDVKM. CDR3 length equals 16 residues. The junction had 9 bases not matched to a gene; V was cut back by 4 bases and J by 4 bases. The CDR3 nucleotides read TGTGCCAGCAGTTCCGGCGGACAGGGATGGAATCAGCCCCAGCATTTT. Protein sequence: CASSSGGQGWNQPQHF.

CDR3 region: CASSQDLTAPNYGYTF. The CDR3 nucleotides are TGTGCCAGCAGCCAAGATCTAACAGCGCCTAACTATGGCTACACCTTC. The genes are TRBV4-2 and TRBJ1-2; no firm D call. V was trimmed by 0 bases and J by 0 bases, leaving 11 bases between them. CDR3 length: 16 residues. Germline V lookup: CDR1 LGHNA, CDR2 YNFKEQ.

This chain joins TRBV19 and TRBJ1-5, with D uncertain. V lost 5 bases and J lost 2, with 16 bases in between. The V gene's germline CDR1 is LNHDA and CDR2 SQIVND (reference sequence). The CDR3 consists of 16 residues. Here the CDR3 reads CASSPPRGQRNQPQHF. The CDR3 DNA sequence: TGTGCCAGTAGTCCCCCCCGCGGGCAGCGCAATCAGCCCCAGCATTTT.

The chain couples TRBV7-2 to TRBJ2-5; D gene uncertain. The CDR3 runs to 14 residues. V shed 0 bases and J shed 1 base, with 6 bases lying between them. Germline-derived CDR1 and CDR2 are SGHTA and FQGNSA. CDR3 amino acids: CASSLASFQETQYF. For the CDR3, the DNA is TGTGCCAGCAGCTTAGCGTCCTTCCAAGAGACCCAGTACTTC.

V gene TRBV9 combines with J gene TRBJ2-2; 10 bases are a match to TRBD2. CDR3 length equals 13 residues. The germline V gene encodes CDR1 SGDLS and CDR2 YYNGEE. J lost 7 bases, V lost 9 bases, and 6 bases had no gene match. The CDR3: CATQRLAGGELFF. CDR3 in DNA: TGTGCCACCCAACGACTAGCGGGCGGGGAGCTGTTTTTT. Complete variable domain (other parts from reference TRBV9 and TRBJ2-2): DSGVTQTPKHLITATGQRVTLRCSPRSGDLSVYWYQQSLDQGLQFLIQYYNGEERAKGNILERFSAQQFPDLHSELNLSSLELGDSALYFCATQRLAGGELFFGEGSRLTVL.

This chain uses TRBV5-6 with TRBJ2-7, with 12 bases aligning to TRBD2. Germline V gene sequence: CDR1 SGHDT, CDR2 YYEEEE. This CDR3 has 17 amino acids. The J segment lost 6 bases and the V segment lost 6 bases, leaving 16 bases of the junction unmatched. The CDR3 region is CASMDSRLAGVGAEQYF. CDR3 DNA: TGTGCCAGCATGGACTCGAGACTAGCGGGAGTTGGAGCCGAGCAGTACTTC. The complete variable domain, with remaining parts taken from reference TRBV5-6 and TRBJ2-7, reads DAGVTQSPTHLIKTRGQQVTLRCSPKSGHDTVSWYQQALGQGPQFIFQYYEEEERQRGNFPDRFSGHQFPNYSSELNVNALLLGDSALYLCASMDSRLAGVGAEQYFGPGTRLTVT.

This chain links TRBV6-1 with TRBJ2-1; D is perhaps TRBD2 (5 bases). Looked up from germline, CDR1 is MNHNS and CDR2 is SASEGT. The CDR3 runs to 15 residues. Trimming stripped 8 bases from V and 6 bases from J, with 20 bases between. CDR3 protein: CASPPPWLAPNEQFF. The CDR3 DNA reads as TGTGCCAGCCCCCCCCCGTGGCTAGCTCCCAATGAGCAGTTCTTC.

The chain uses TRBV7-2 and TRBJ2-2; D is unclear. Germline V gene data show CDR1 as SGHTA and CDR2 as FQGNSA. Deletions cut 2 bases from V and 4 bases from J, with 5 bases between. This CDR3 comprises 13 residues. The CDR3: CASSLRGTGELFF. As DNA, the CDR3 is TGTGCCAGCAGCTTACGCGGCACCGGGGAGCTGTTTTTT. The variable domain in full, with the rest retrieved from reference TRBV7-2 and TRBJ2-2, is GAGVSQSPSNKVTEKGKDVELRCDPISGHTALYWYRQSLGQGLEFLIYFQGNSAPDKSGLPSDRFSAERTGGSVSTLTIQRTQQEDSAVYLCASSLRGTGELFFGEGSRLTVL.

V is TRBV29-1 and J is TRBJ2-2, with 11 bases that match TRBD2. V lost 4 bases and J lost 6; bases outside the gene matches: 7. The V gene's germline CDR1 is SQVTM and CDR2 ANQGSEA. CDR3 length equals 15 residues. In DNA, the CDR3 is TGCAGCGTTGTAACTAGCGGGAGTTGGGCCGGGGAGCTGTTTTTT. Encoded protein: CSVVTSGSWAGELFF.